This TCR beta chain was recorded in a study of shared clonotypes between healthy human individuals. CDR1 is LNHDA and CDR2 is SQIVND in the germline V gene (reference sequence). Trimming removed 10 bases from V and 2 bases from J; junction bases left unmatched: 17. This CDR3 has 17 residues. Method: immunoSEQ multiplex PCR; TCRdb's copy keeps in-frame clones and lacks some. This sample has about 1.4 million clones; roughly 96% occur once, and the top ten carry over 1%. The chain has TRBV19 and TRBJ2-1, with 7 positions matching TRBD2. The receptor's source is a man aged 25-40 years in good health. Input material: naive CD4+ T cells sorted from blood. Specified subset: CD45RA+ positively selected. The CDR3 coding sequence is TGTGCCACCACACTCCGACCCCTAGCGGTCCCCTACAATGAGCAGTTCTTC. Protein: CATTLRPLAVPYNEQFF.